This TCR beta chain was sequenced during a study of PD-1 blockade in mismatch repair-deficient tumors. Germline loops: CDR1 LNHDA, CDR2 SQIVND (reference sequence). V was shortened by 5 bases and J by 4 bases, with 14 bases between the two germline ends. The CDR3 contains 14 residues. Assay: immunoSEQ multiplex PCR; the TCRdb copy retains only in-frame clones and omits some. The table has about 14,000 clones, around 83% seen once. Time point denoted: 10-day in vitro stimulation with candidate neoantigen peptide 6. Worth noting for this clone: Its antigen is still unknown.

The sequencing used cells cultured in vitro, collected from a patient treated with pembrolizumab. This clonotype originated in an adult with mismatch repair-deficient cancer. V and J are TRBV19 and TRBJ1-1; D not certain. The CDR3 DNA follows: TGTGCCAGTAGTCCATATCCTAAGGGCACTGAAGCTTTCTTT. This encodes CASSPYPKGTEAFF.